This T cell receptor (beta chain) came from a study of PD-L1 blockade in urothelial cancer. Study-level information: Blood drawn 3 weeks (second dose) and 6 weeks after treatment start was analyzed.

Described time point: pretreatment peripheral blood. To note about this clone: Other DNA sequences from this sample encode an identical CDR3 as well.

Germline V gives CDR1 SGHAT, CDR2 FQNNGV. V lost 5 bases and J 5 bases, leaving 12 bases between the germline ends. The CDR3 totals 13 residues. Data came from immunoSEQ multiplex PCR; TCRdb stores just in-frame clones and leaves some out. The data hold about 130,000 clones, with less than 85% observed a single time. This TCR came from a man aged 50 to 59 with urothelial cancer. The chain links TRBV11-2 to TRBJ2-5, with D possibly matching TRBD2 (5 bases). The sample consisted of PBMCs, taken around atezolizumab (anti-PD-L1) treatment. The CDR3 nucleotides read TGTGCCAGCAGCCTCGGGGAAGCGGAGACCCAGTACTTC. This translates into CASSLGEAETQYF. The full variable domain, completed using reference TRBV11-2 and TRBJ2-5, is EAGVAQSPRYKIIEKRQSVAFWCNPISGHATLYWYQQILGQGPKLLIQFQNNGVVDDSQLPKDRFSAERLKGVDSTLKIQPAKLEDSAVYLCASSLGEAETQYFGPGTRLLVL.